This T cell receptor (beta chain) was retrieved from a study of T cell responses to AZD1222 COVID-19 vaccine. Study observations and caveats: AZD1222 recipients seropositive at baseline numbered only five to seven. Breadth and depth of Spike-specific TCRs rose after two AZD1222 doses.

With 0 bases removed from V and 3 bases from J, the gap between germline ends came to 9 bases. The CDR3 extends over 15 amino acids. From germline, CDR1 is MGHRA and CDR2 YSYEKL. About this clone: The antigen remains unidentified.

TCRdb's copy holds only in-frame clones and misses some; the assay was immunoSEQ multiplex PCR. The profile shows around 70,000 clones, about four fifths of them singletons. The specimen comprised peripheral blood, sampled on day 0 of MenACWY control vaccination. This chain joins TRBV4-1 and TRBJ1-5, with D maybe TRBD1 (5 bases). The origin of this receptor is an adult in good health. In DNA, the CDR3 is TGCGCCAGCAGCCAAGATGACAGCAACAATCAGCCCCAGCATTTT. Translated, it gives CASSQDDSNNQPQHF.